This T cell receptor beta chain was captured by sequencing in a study of radiotherapy plus CTLA-4 blockade in lung cancer. TCRdb's copy holds only in-frame clones and misses some; the assay was immunoSEQ multiplex PCR. The table has approximately 60,000 clones, about 80% seen once; the top ten hold under 7%. Germline V gene sequence: CDR1 SGHRS, CDR2 YFSETQ. The V gene end was trimmed by 3 bases and the J gene end by 6 bases; junction bases not matched to a gene: 5. The CDR3 has 14 residues. The chain combines TRBV5-1 with TRBJ2-3; TRBD1 aligns across 9 bases. The sample consisted of peripheral blood, taken from a patient treated with radiotherapy plus ipilimumab. The clonotype was recovered from a human donor with non-small cell lung cancer whose response to radiotherapy plus ipilimumab could not be evaluated. The DNA for the CDR3 is TGCGCCAGCAGCTCAGACAGGGGGGAGGATACGCAGTATTTT. Its protein product is CASSSDRGEDTQYF. Complete variable domain (other parts from reference TRBV5-1 and TRBJ2-3): KAGVTQTPRYLIKTRGQQVTLSCSPISGHRSVSWYQQTPGQGLQFLFEYFSETQRNKGNFPGRFSGRQFSNSRSEMNVSTLELGDSALYLCASSSDRGEDTQYFGPGTRLTVL.